These T cell receptor beta chains were read from a single sample in a study of T-cell memory formation after mild COVID-19. MiXCR, run by TCRdb on the 5' RACE reads, gives a single entry per CDR3 protein. In the table there are roughly 350,000 distinct CDR3 sequences, about an eighth of which are singletons. The specimen sequenced was PBMCs or a T cell subset sorted from them (not recorded which). The receptors were gathered from a man aged 18-30 years who had mild COVID-19 (a few samples of this study predate the infection). Cell type and time point are not known. Both conserved end residues are part of each CDR3. D genes are given only for firm matches. The size of a clone is reported for some rows only, either as once, few or many, or as a class for expanded clones.

J | D | V | size | CDR3 | DNA
TRBJ1-2 | . | TRBV7-9 | . | CASSSGGDCTF | TGTGCCAGCAGCTCCGGTGGAGACTGCACCTTC
TRBJ2-3 | TRBD2 | TRBV28 | . | CASTGGATDTQYF | TGTGCCAGCACGGGGGGGGCCACAGATACGCAGTATTTT
TRBJ2-1 | TRBD2 | TRBV20-1 | . | CSARRVAGLYNEQFF | TGCAGTGCTAGGAGAGTAGCGGGGTTATACAATGAGCAGTTCTTC
TRBJ1-2 | TRBD1 | TRBV30 | many | CAWSAGQGGGYTF | TGTGCCTGGAGCGCCGGACAGGGGGGAGGCTACACCTTC
TRBJ2-5 | . | TRBV20-1 | once | CSARIYRGEETQYF | TGCAGTGCTAGAATCTACCGCGGGGAAGAGACCCAGTACTTC
TRBJ2-3 | . | TRBV5-4 | . | CARAGRPGDTQYF | TGTGCCCGGGCCGGAAGGCCCGGCGATACGCAGTATTTT
TRBJ2-5 | . | TRBV7-3 | many | CASREGKETQYF | TGTGCCAGCAGAGAGGGAAAGGAGACCCAGTACTTC
TRBJ2-6 | . | TRBV6-5 | . | CASRASASSGANVLTF | TGTGCCAGCAGGGCTAGCGCGAGCTCTGGGGCCAACGTCCTGACTTTC
TRBJ2-2 | TRBD2 | TRBV27 | many | CASSPGLVGTGELFF | TGTGCCAGCAGTCCGGGACTAGTTGGAACCGGGGAGCTGTTTTTT
TRBJ2-5 | TRBD2 | TRBV16 | few | CASSRDGGMTQYF | TGTGCCAGCAGCCGGGACGGGGGGATGACCCAGTACTTC
TRBJ1-1 | . | TRBV6-4 | . | CASSKDSYTEAFF | TGTGCCAGCAGTAAGGACAGCTACACTGAAGCTTTCTTT
TRBJ2-7 | TRBD2 | TRBV20-1 | few | CSARGGYEQYF | TGCAGTGCTAGGGGGGGGTACGAGCAGTACTTC
TRBJ1-6 | . | TRBV3-1 | many | CASTITAGSPLHF | TGTGCCAGCACCATAACAGCAGGGTCACCCCTCCACTTT
TRBJ2-3 | TRBD2 | TRBV5-1 | . | CASSLTLREMTDTQYF | TGCGCCAGCAGCCTCACTTTGCGGGAGATGACAGATACGCAGTATTTT
TRBJ1-5 | . | TRBV5-1 | . | CASSYRERGNQPQHF | TGCGCCAGCAGCTACCGGGAAAGGGGGAATCAGCCCCAGCATTTT
TRBJ2-5 | TRBD2 | TRBV11-2 | few | CASSLVPGGAHGSETQYF | TGTGCCAGCAGCTTAGTGCCCGGGGGGGCGCATGGTTCAGAGACCCAGTACTTC
TRBJ2-3 | TRBD1 | TRBV5-1 | few | CASTRGRDSDSDTQYF | TGCGCCAGCACCCGAGGCCGGGACAGCGACTCAGATACGCAGTATTTT
TRBJ1-6 | . | TRBV27 | . | CASSSIGVAGSPLHF | TGTGCCAGCAGCTCGATAGGGGTGGCGGGTTCACCCCTCCACTTT
TRBJ2-5 | . | TRBV7-2 | few | CASSLGDSQGGTQYF | TGTGCCAGCAGCTTAGGGGACTCCCAAGGAGGGACCCAGTACTTC
TRBJ2-3 | TRBD2 | TRBV7-3 | many | CASSLGLAGGQDTQYF | TGTGCCAGCAGCCTGGGACTAGCGGGGGGCCAAGATACGCAGTATTTT
TRBJ1-2 | . | TRBV6-5 | few | CASSFGGRAYGYTF | TGTGCCAGCAGTTTCGGCGGACGAGCCTATGGCTACACCTTC